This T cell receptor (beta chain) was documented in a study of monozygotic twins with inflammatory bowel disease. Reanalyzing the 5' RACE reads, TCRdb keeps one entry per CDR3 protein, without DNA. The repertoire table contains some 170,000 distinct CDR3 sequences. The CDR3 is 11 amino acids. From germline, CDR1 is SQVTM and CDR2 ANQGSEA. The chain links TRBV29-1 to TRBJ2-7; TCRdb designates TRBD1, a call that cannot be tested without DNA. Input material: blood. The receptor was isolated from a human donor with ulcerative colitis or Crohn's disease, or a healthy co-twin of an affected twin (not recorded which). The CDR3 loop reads CSVSGAYEQYF.